These 12 T cell receptor beta chains share one sample of origin, sequenced in a study of Ad26.COV2.S vaccination and SARS-CoV-2 variants. Documented treatment: roughly 20 received Ad26.COV2.S at low or high dose, single or two shots; about five received placebo; per-sample allocation not given. On day 63 after the first injection, vaccine and placebo recipients gave samples. Here immunoSEQ multiplex PCR was the method, and the copy in TCRdb shows in-frame clones only, minus some. Of 300,000 to 500,000 clones detected, approximately 90% appear once; the ten largest clones hold more than 3%. The source was peripheral blood, collected in a trial of Ad26.COV2.S vaccine versus placebo. These TCRs come from a person aged 18-65 years who received the Ad26.COV2.S COVID-19 vaccine or a placebo.

The chain combines TRBV7-9 with TRBJ2-1; D may be TRBD1 (6 bases). The CDR3 runs 13 residues. V shed 5 bases and J shed 9 bases, with 14 bases lying between them. The germline V gene has CDR1 SEHNR and CDR2 FQNEAQ (reference sequence). CDR3 in DNA: TGTGCCAGCAGCGCCGAGAGGGGGATTGAGCAGTTCTTC. This translates into CASSAERGIEQFF.

This clone was seen a few times. The chain couples TRBV6-6 to TRBJ2-7; TRBD2 is a possible D gene (6 bases). The V gene's germline CDR1 is MNHNY and CDR2 SVGAGI (reference sequence). The CDR3 extends over 15 amino acids. Trimming took 6 bases from V and 0 from J, leaving 15 bases between them. The CDR3, as DNA: TGTGCCAGCAGGCCGGGACTCCGGAGCTCCTACGAGCAGTACTTC. Its protein product is CASRPGLRSSYEQYF.

The chain recombines TRBV5-1 with TRBJ2-1; no firm D call. The CDR3 length is 11 residues. Trimming pared 7 bases from V and 9 bases from J, leaving 11 bases between. CDR1 SGHRS and CDR2 YFSETQ come from the germline V gene. CDR3 in DNA: TGCGCCAGCTCGGTCCCCGGTGAGCAGTTCTTC. Residues: CASSVPGEQFF.

The DNA for the CDR3 is TGTGCCAGCAGCTTACTCGGGCTAGAGACCCAGTACTTC. Residues: CASSLLGLETQYF. The chain combines TRBV7-2 with TRBJ2-5, with D hard to call. The ends were cut back, 2 bases at V and 4 bases at J, with 8 bases in the middle. Germline CDR1 SGHTA, CDR2 FQGNSA. This CDR3 is built from 13 residues.

The V call is TRBV5-5, the J call TRBJ1-1; 7 nucleotides align to TRBD1. Germline V gene lookup returns CDR1 SGHKS and CDR2 YYEKEE (reference sequence). Trimming at V came to 4 bases and at J to 1 base, leaving 7 bases not matched to a gene. The CDR3 is made up of 15 amino acids. CDR3 region: CASSPGRQGNTEAFF. CDR3 DNA: TGTGCCAGCAGCCCGGGGCGACAGGGGAACACTGAAGCTTTCTTT.

The chain combines TRBV11-2 with TRBJ2-3, with D unresolved. This CDR3 is 14 amino acids long. Per the germline V gene, CDR1 is SGHAT and CDR2 is FQNNGV. Trimming took off 2 bases at V and 0 bases at J, with 6 bases between the two ends. CDR3 region: CASSLLISTDTQYF. The CDR3 coding sequence is TGTGCCAGCAGCTTATTGATTAGCACAGATACGCAGTATTTT.

This clone showed up just once. The CDR3 is CASTRGSRMAQHF. In nucleotides, the CDR3 is TGTGCCAGCACCCGGGGGTCCCGGATGGCCCAGCATTTT. The V gene is TRBV12-3 or TRBV12-4, the J gene TRBJ1-5, with a possible D match to TRBD1 (5 bases). Trimming stripped 7 bases from V and 11 bases from J, with 18 bases between. CDR3 size: 13 residues.

V gene TRBV11-2 combines with J gene TRBJ1-1; maybe TRBD1 (6 bases). This CDR3 is 14 amino acids long. Looked up from germline, CDR1 is SGHAT and CDR2 is FQNNGV. V gave up 5 bases and J gave up 3 bases, with 13 bases separating them. CDR3 in DNA: TGTGCCAGCAGCCCCTCAGGGGCGGACACTGAAGCTTTCTTT. It specifies CASSPSGADTEAFF.

This clone was seen many times. The V and J genes are TRBV6-5 and TRBJ1-3; D is undetermined. The V end lost 6 bases, the J end lost 0 bases, and 12 bases lay between the germline ends. The CDR3 totals 15 residues. Germline V lookup: CDR1 MNHEY, CDR2 SVGAGI. CDR3 loop: CASSLDRSSGNTIYF. The CDR3 DNA reads as TGTGCCAGCAGCCTGGACCGTAGCTCTGGAAACACCATATATTTT.

The rearrangement links TRBV6-2 or TRBV6-3 to TRBJ2-7; 10 nucleotides agree with TRBD1. V shed 5 bases and J 2 bases; nucleotides not matched to a gene: 6. CDR1 and CDR2 from the germline V gene are MNHEY and SVGEGT. There are 15 residues in the CDR3. The CDR3 reads CASSTGTGATYEQYF. The CDR3, as DNA: TGTGCCAGCAGTACCGGGACAGGGGCAACCTACGAGCAGTACTTC.

The J gene is TRBJ2-2, the V gene TRBV6-5; D unclear. The CDR3 runs 12 residues. V gave up 6 bases and J gave up 6 bases, with 8 bases separating them. The germline V gene encodes CDR1 MNHEY and CDR2 SVGAGI. The CDR3 sequence: CASRATAGELFF. Written as DNA, the CDR3 is TGTGCCAGCAGAGCGACTGCCGGGGAGCTGTTTTTT.

Here the CDR3 DNA reads TGTGCCAGCAGTAGGGTAAACTATGGCTACACCTTC. This codes for CASSRVNYGYTF. The rearrangement joins TRBV2 to TRBJ1-2; D gene uncertain. In germline, CDR1 is SNHLY, CDR2 FYNNEI. The V end lost 5 bases, the J end lost 2 bases, and 6 bases lay between the germline ends. This CDR3 has 12 amino acids.